Following are 29 T cell receptor beta chains from one sample sequenced in a study of control samples from healthy donors and cancer patients. Repertoires were generated with immunoSEQ multiplex PCR, while TCRdb's copy carries only in-frame clones and drops some. Among roughly 86,000 clones listed, approximately 90% were seen once. The sequencing sample was made of blood. Receptors were obtained from a woman aged 18-29 years in good health.

This chain joins TRBV5-1 and TRBJ2-1, with D possibly being TRBD1 or TRBD2 (6 bases each). Germline V CDR1 and CDR2: SGHRS, YFSETQ. Trimming left V 2 bases short and J 0 bases short, with 9 bases between. This CDR3 region has 15 residues. CDR3 DNA sequence: TGCGCCAGCAGCTTAGGGGGGAGCTCCTACAATGAGCAGTTCTTC. As protein: CASSLGGSSYNEQFF.

Only a few counts were recorded for this clone. This CDR3 is also generated by other DNA sequences in the sample. The chain couples TRBV7-2 to TRBJ2-5; no reliable D call. The CDR3 is 11 residues long. Per the germline V gene, CDR1 is SGHTA and CDR2 is FQGNSA. Trimming removed 3 bases at V and 4 bases at J, with 3 bases between. The CDR3 here is CASSFGETQYF. CDR3 bases: TGTGCCAGCAGCTTCGGAGAGACCCAGTACTTC.

This clone was counted only a few times. This chain joins TRBV11-2 and TRBJ1-1, with 7 bases identical to TRBD1. CDR1 and CDR2 (germline): SGHAT, FQNNGV. This CDR3 contains 15 residues. The V segment lost 4 bases and the J segment 0 bases; nucleotides outside the gene matches: 5. This CDR3 is CASSSSTGMNTEAFF. The CDR3 DNA reads as TGTGCCAGCAGCTCATCGACAGGGATGAACACTGAAGCTTTCTTT.

The chain uses TRBV7-2 and TRBJ2-1; D is possibly TRBD1 (5 bases). Germline V lookup: CDR1 SGHTA, CDR2 FQGNSA. The CDR3 has 16 amino acids. V was pared by 1 base and J by 4 bases, with 14 bases between. The CDR3 DNA reads as TGTGCCAGCAGCTTAGACCAGGGCCCATCGTACAATGAGCAGTTCTTC. It yields the protein CASSLDQGPSYNEQFF. The whole variable domain, filled in from reference TRBV7-2 and TRBJ2-1, reads GAGVSQSPSNKVTEKGKDVELRCDPISGHTALYWYRQSLGQGLEFLIYFQGNSAPDKSGLPSDRFSAERTGGSVSTLTIQRTQQEDSAVYLCASSLDQGPSYNEQFFGPGTRLTVL.

The rearrangement uses TRBV5-1 and TRBJ2-3; TRBD1 might be the D (5 bases). Germline lookup yields CDR1 SGHRS and CDR2 YFSETQ. V lost 0 bases and J 4 bases, leaving 12 bases between the germline ends. CDR3 length equals 15 residues. The CDR3 nucleotides read TGCGCCAGCAGCTTGGGAGACAGCAGTTCAGATACGCAGTATTTT. This encodes CASSLGDSSSDTQYF.

This clone was recorded once. This chain joins TRBV5-4 and TRBJ2-1; a weak D match, TRBD2 (6 bases). V was cut by 0 bases and J by 4 bases, with 14 bases left in between. Per germline, CDR1 SGHNT and CDR2 YYREEE (reference sequence). This CDR3 comprises 16 residues. CDR3 nucleotide sequence: TGTGCCAGCAGCTTGGCATCCGCGGGGAGTTACAATGAGCAGTTCTTC. This codes for CASSLASAGSYNEQFF.

The chain links TRBV7-3 to TRBJ2-5, with no clear D. The germline gives CDR1 SGHTA, CDR2 FQGTGA. The CDR3 totals 13 residues. V was trimmed by 8 bases and J by 4 bases, leaving 14 bases between them. In DNA form, the CDR3 reads TGTGCCAGCGGCAGCGTCGGCGGAGAGACCCAGTACTTC. Its protein is CASGSVGGETQYF.

CDR3 bases: TGTGCCAGTTTCCCGGGACTCTACAATCAGCCCCAGCATTTT. The encoded protein is CASFPGLYNQPQHF. This sequence joins TRBV19 and TRBJ1-5, with D tentatively TRBD1 (5 bases). The germline V and J ends were trimmed by 8 bases and 3 bases, with 14 bases remaining between them. The germline gives CDR1 LNHDA, CDR2 SQIVND (reference sequence). The CDR3 has 14 residues.

The CDR3, as DNA: TGTGCCAGCTTTTTTGAGAAGGGACAGCAAAATGAAAAACTGTTTTTT. It translates to CASFFEKGQQNEKLFF. The chain joins TRBV18 to TRBJ1-4; TRBD1 matches 7 bases. CDR1 KGHSH and CDR2 LQKENI come from the germline V gene. The trim removed 7 bases at V and 5 bases at J, leaving 13 bases unmatched. The CDR3 loop spans 16 amino acids. The whole variable domain, remainder taken from reference TRBV18 and TRBJ1-4, is NAGVMQNPRHLVRRRGQEARLRCSPMKGHSHVYWYRQLPEEGLKFMVYLQKENIIDESGMPKERFSAEFPKEGPSILRIQQVVRGDSAAYFCASFFEKGQQNEKLFFGSGTQLSVL.

This clone has only a few counts. The chain uses TRBV3-1 (or the pseudogene TRBV3-2) and TRBJ2-2; unclear D gene. Trimming removed 2 bases from V and 4 bases from J, with 5 bases in between. The CDR3 is made up of 13 amino acids. The germline CDR1 and CDR2 sequences are LGHDT and YNNKEL (reference sequence). The DNA of the CDR3 is TGTGCCAGCAGCCAAAGAGGCACCGGGGAGCTGTTTTTT. Translation: CASSQRGTGELFF.

J is TRBJ2-7 and V is TRBV4-1, with 10 positions matching TRBD1. This CDR3 has 14 residues. V lost 1 base and J lost 6; bases outside the gene matches: 3. In germline, CDR1 is MGHRA, CDR2 YSYEKL. The CDR3 coding sequence is TGCGCCAGCAGCCAAGGACAGGGGGCAGGCGAGCAGTACTTC. Amino acids: CASSQGQGAGEQYF.

The genes are TRBV5-4 and TRBJ2-3; 8 bases line up with TRBD1. With 4 bases clipped from V and 3 bases from J, the junction kept 4 bases outside the gene matches. Germline V gene lookup returns CDR1 SGHNT and CDR2 YYREEE (reference sequence). The CDR3 length is 14 residues. The CDR3: CASSQTGGTDTQYF. The CDR3 bases are TGTGCCAGCAGCCAAACAGGGGGTACAGATACGCAGTATTTT.

The V gene is TRBV28, the J gene TRBJ1-6, with 10 bases identical to TRBD1. CDR3 length equals 15 residues. V shed 6 bases and J 9 bases; nucleotides not matched to a gene: 8. CDR1 MDHEN and CDR2 SYDVKM come from the germline V gene. The CDR3 DNA reads as TGTGCCAGCAGGAGACGGGGACAGGGGATTTCACCCCTCCACTTT. It is translated as CASRRRGQGISPLHF.

V usage is TRBV7-9 and J usage is TRBJ1-1; D is possibly TRBD1 (5 bases). In germline, CDR1 is SEHNR, CDR2 FQNEAQ (reference sequence). The CDR3 extends over 17 amino acids. Trimming pared 5 bases from V and 1 base from J, leaving 20 bases between. The CDR3 DNA follows: TGTGCCAGCAGCCGCCCCGAGACCCATGGGGGGAACACTGAAGCTTTCTTT. Its protein product is CASSRPETHGGNTEAFF.

For the CDR3, the DNA is TGTGCCAGCAGGGGCGGAGGCTATGGCTACACCTTC. Protein: CASRGGGYGYTF. The chain joins TRBV6-5 to TRBJ1-2; D not resolved. The ends were cut back, 6 bases at V and 4 bases at J, with 9 bases in the middle. CDR1 is MNHEY, CDR2 SVGAGI, per germline. The CDR3 runs 12 residues.

The gene calls are TRBV5-1 and TRBJ1-4, with 10 nucleotides matching TRBD1. CDR1 is SGHRS, CDR2 YFSETQ, per germline. V lost 6 bases to trimming and J lost 6 bases; unmatched junction nucleotides: 8. The CDR3 has 15 residues. Written as DNA, the CDR3 is TGCGCCAGCAACCAACGAGGGACAGGGGATGAAAAACTGTTTTTT. Amino acid sequence: CASNQRGTGDEKLFF. Drawing the rest from reference TRBV5-1 and TRBJ1-4, the complete variable domain is KAGVTQTPRYLIKTRGQQVTLSCSPISGHRSVSWYQQTPGQGLQFLFEYFSETQRNKGNFPGRFSGRQFSNSRSEMNVSTLELGDSALYLCASNQRGTGDEKLFFGSGTQLSVL.

V and J are TRBV18 and TRBJ2-6; possible D gene TRBD2, 5 bases. Per germline, CDR1 KGHSH and CDR2 LQKENI. Trimming cost V 2 bases and J 3 bases, with 17 bases left between them. This CDR3 spans 18 amino acids. CDR3 coding DNA: TGTGCCAGCTCACCATGGGCAGGCCCCGGGGATGGGGCCAACGTCCTGACTTTC. As protein: CASSPWAGPGDGANVLTF.

The V call is TRBV6-1, the J call TRBJ2-7; D remains unclear. Germline assignment: CDR1 MNHNS and CDR2 SASEGT. The CDR3 covers 15 residues. V was cut by 3 bases and J by 2 bases, with 14 bases left in between. The CDR3 region is CASSEIGRNPYEQYF. The CDR3 DNA reads TGTGCCAGCAGTGAGATCGGACGGAATCCCTACGAGCAGTACTTC.

CDR3 in amino acids: CASSPGQGTEQYF. The CDR3 coding sequence is TGCGCCAGCAGTCCGGGACAGGGGACCGAGCAGTACTTC. The chain employs TRBV10-2 and TRBJ2-7; the match to TRBD1 covers 10 bases. CDR1 is WSHSY and CDR2 is SAAADI in the germline V gene. V lost 5 bases to trimming and J lost 6 bases; unmatched junction nucleotides: 4. This CDR3 is 13 amino acids long.

The genes are TRBV6-5 and TRBJ1-2; no clear D. Germline CDR1 reads MNHEY; CDR2 reads SVGAGI. The germline V and J ends were trimmed by 6 bases and 8 bases, with 19 bases remaining between them. CDR3 length: 14 residues. This CDR3 is CASRRSYSDGGYTF. The CDR3 bases are TGTGCCAGCAGACGATCCTATTCAGATGGGGGCTACACCTTC.

The chain employs TRBV29-1 and TRBJ1-1; TRBD1 matches at 8 bases. Germline CDR1 SQVTM, CDR2 ANQGSEA. This CDR3 has 14 residues. The V and J ends lost 6 bases and 6 bases, in that order; junction bases with no gene match: 12. CDR3 sequence: CSVGIGQGYAEAFF. CDR3 DNA sequence: TGCAGCGTAGGGATCGGACAGGGCTACGCTGAAGCTTTCTTT.

This chain uses TRBV5-1 with TRBJ1-2; D gene ambiguous. V was clipped by 4 bases and J by 8 bases, with 12 bases between them. The CDR3 is 12 residues long. CDR1 and CDR2 (germline): SGHRS, YFSETQ. The CDR3 here is CASSPGSRGYTF. The CDR3 DNA reads as TGCGCCAGCAGCCCGGGATCCCGGGGCTACACCTTC. Drawing the rest from reference TRBV5-1 and TRBJ1-2, the complete variable domain is KAGVTQTPRYLIKTRGQQVTLSCSPISGHRSVSWYQQTPGQGLQFLFEYFSETQRNKGNFPGRFSGRQFSNSRSEMNVSTLELGDSALYLCASSPGSRGYTFGSGTRLTVV.

The rearrangement links TRBV5-1 to TRBJ2-7, with D perhaps assigned TRBD1 or TRBD2 (5 bases each). V gave up 2 bases and J gave up 4 bases, with 13 bases separating them. Looked up from germline, CDR1 is SGHRS and CDR2 is YFSETQ. The CDR3 extends over 14 amino acids. CDR3 loop: CASSFSGHGYEQYF. DNA of the CDR3: TGCGCCAGCAGCTTCTCGGGGCATGGGTACGAGCAGTACTTC.

V usage is TRBV6-2 or TRBV6-3 and J usage is TRBJ2-5; maybe TRBD2 (5 bases). The CDR3 extends over 16 amino acids. V was shortened by 0 bases and J by 1 base, with 12 bases between the two germline ends. Germline CDR1 and CDR2: MNHEY and SVGEGT. The CDR3, as DNA: TGTGCCAGCAGTTACTCGACTTGGGAGCCCCAAGAGACCCAGTACTTC. Encoded protein: CASSYSTWEPQETQYF.

The J gene is TRBJ1-5, the V gene TRBV12-3 or TRBV12-4, with TRBD1 as a possible D gene (6 bases). This CDR3 contains 13 residues. V lost 6 bases and J 5 bases, leaving 11 bases between the germline ends. The CDR3 protein is CASSQTGYQPQHF. The CDR3 bases are TGTGCCAGCAGCCAAACAGGGTATCAGCCCCAGCATTTT.

The chain is built from TRBV11-2 and TRBJ1-2; 9 bases match TRBD1. V gave up 4 bases and J gave up 7 bases; unmatched junction bases: 13. The CDR3 sequence is 16 residues long. The germline CDR1 and CDR2 sequences are SGHAT and FQNNGV. CDR3 nucleotides: TGTGCCAGCAGCTCCCTTCGCCGACAGGGGGAGAGTGGCTACACCTTC. Amino acid sequence: CASSSLRRQGESGYTF.

V gene TRBV10-3 combines with J gene TRBJ1-1; D unclear. This CDR3 spans 12 amino acids. V was clipped by 6 bases and J by 6 bases, with 11 bases between them. The germline gives CDR1 ENHRY, CDR2 SYGVKD. CDR3 in amino acids: CAISPSSAEAFF. For the CDR3, the DNA is TGTGCCATCAGCCCGTCGAGCGCTGAAGCTTTCTTT.

V gene TRBV5-5 combines with J gene TRBJ1-2; D may be TRBD1 (5 bases). CDR3 length: 14 amino acids. Trimming cost V 2 bases and J 4 bases, with 12 bases left between them. Germline loops: CDR1 SGHKS, CDR2 YYEKEE (reference sequence). CDR3 amino acids: CASSLTTGTYGYTF. Here the CDR3 DNA reads TGTGCCAGCAGCTTAACGACGGGGACCTATGGCTACACCTTC.

This chain links TRBV21-1 with TRBJ2-7. TRBV21-1 is classified as a pseudogene. The CDR3 totals 14 residues. CDR3 in DNA: TGTGCCAGCAGCAACGACCGAATATCCTACGAGCAGTACTTC. The encoded protein is CASSNDRISYEQYF.